These T cell receptor beta chains were read from a single sample in a study of OX40 agonist ivuxolimab in advanced cancers. Profiled with immunoSEQ multiplex PCR; TCRdb holds only in-frame clones, not every one. In the table there are tens of thousands of clones, about 86% of which are singletons. Material: CD4+ or CD8+ T cells sorted from blood, obtained in a trial of the OX40 agonist ivuxolimab. These receptors were obtained from an adult with an advanced solid tumor such as melanoma, head and neck, liver or kidney cancer. Both conserved end residues are part of each CDR3. The order of the fields is clone size, V gene, D gene, J gene, CDR3 DNA, CDR3 protein. D genes are given only for firm matches. Clone size is given for some rows only: seen once, a few or many times, or a class if the clone is expanded.

clone_size: NA; v_call: TRBV7-9; d_call: NA; j_call: TRBJ1-4; cdr3_nt: TGTGCCAGCAGCTTAACCGGGGGCGGAGAAAAACTGTTTTTT; cdr3_aa: CASSLTGGGEKLFF
clone_size: NA; v_call: TRBV10-3; d_call: TRBD1; j_call: TRBJ1-2; cdr3_nt: TGTGCCATCAGTGATCGCGAGACAGGGCCCTATGGCTACACCTTC; cdr3_aa: CAISDRETGPYGYTF
clone_size: NA; v_call: TRBV29-1; d_call: TRBD1; j_call: TRBJ2-5; cdr3_nt: TGCAGCGTTGCTGTGACAGGGTCCCAAGAGACCCAGTACTTC; cdr3_aa: CSVAVTGSQETQYF
clone_size: NA; v_call: TRBV5-1; d_call: TRBD1; j_call: TRBJ1-1; cdr3_nt: TGCGCCAGCAGCACCCAGATAGGGACAGGGAACACTGAAGCTTTCTTT; cdr3_aa: CASSTQIGTGNTEAFF
clone_size: once; v_call: TRBV18; d_call: TRBD1; j_call: TRBJ1-1; cdr3_nt: TGTGCCAGCTCACCACCTGACAGGGTCACTGAAGCTTTCTTT; cdr3_aa: CASSPPDRVTEAFF
clone_size: NA; v_call: TRBV5-1; d_call: NA; j_call: TRBJ2-2; cdr3_nt: TGCGCCAGCAGCGTCGCAGCGTCGAACACCGGGGAGCTGTTTTTT; cdr3_aa: CASSVAASNTGELFF
clone_size: NA; v_call: TRBV4-1; d_call: NA; j_call: TRBJ1-3; cdr3_nt: TGCGCCAGCAGCCAAGATCAGACTCGGGGCCACTCTGGAAACACCATATATTTT; cdr3_aa: CASSQDQTRGHSGNTIYF
clone_size: NA; v_call: TRBV2; d_call: NA; j_call: TRBJ1-5; cdr3_nt: TGTGCCAGCAGGTCTACTAATCAGCCCCAGCATTTT; cdr3_aa: CASRSTNQPQHF
clone_size: NA; v_call: TRBV5-4; d_call: TRBD2; j_call: TRBJ2-2; cdr3_nt: TGTGCCAGCAGCTTGCAGGCGGCCGGCCTAGCGGGGGCCCCCACCGGGGAGCTGTTTTTT; cdr3_aa: CASSLQAAGLAGAPTGELFF
clone_size: few; v_call: TRBV5-8; d_call: TRBD1; j_call: TRBJ1-2; cdr3_nt: TGTGCCAGCAGCACTAGGACAGGCAACTATGGCTACACCTTC; cdr3_aa: CASSTRTGNYGYTF
clone_size: NA; v_call: TRBV5-1; d_call: NA; j_call: TRBJ2-6; cdr3_nt: TGCGCCAGCGGGACGGCGGCAGACTCTGGGGCCAACGTCCTGACTTTC; cdr3_aa: CASGTAADSGANVLTF
clone_size: NA; v_call: TRBV19; d_call: NA; j_call: TRBJ2-1; cdr3_nt: TGTGCCAGCAGACCGGGGGATGAGCAGTTCTTC; cdr3_aa: CASRPGDEQFF
clone_size: NA; v_call: TRBV11-2; d_call: TRBD1; j_call: TRBJ2-7; cdr3_nt: TGTGCCAGCAGTCTACAGGGGCTAAACCCTTCCTACGAGCAGTACTTC; cdr3_aa: CASSLQGLNPSYEQYF
clone_size: NA; v_call: TRBV6-5; d_call: TRBD2; j_call: TRBJ2-7; cdr3_nt: TGTGCCAGCAGCCTCGGGGGGATTAGCTCCTACGAGCAGTACTTC; cdr3_aa: CASSLGGISSYEQYF
clone_size: NA; v_call: TRBV2; d_call: NA; j_call: TRBJ2-2; cdr3_nt: TGTGCCAGCAGCCCGAACGGAAACACCGGGGAGCTGTTTTTT; cdr3_aa: CASSPNGNTGELFF
clone_size: NA; v_call: TRBV7-9; d_call: NA; j_call: TRBJ1-4; cdr3_nt: TGTGCCAGCAGCTTAAGTCCGGCAGGCAACAGTGAAAAACTGTTTTTT; cdr3_aa: CASSLSPAGNSEKLFF
clone_size: NA; v_call: TRBV5-1; d_call: NA; j_call: TRBJ2-1; cdr3_nt: TGCGCCAGCAGCTTGGTAGGTGCTGCTTACAATGAGCAGTTCTTC; cdr3_aa: CASSLVGAAYNEQFF
clone_size: NA; v_call: TRBV7-9; d_call: NA; j_call: TRBJ1-5; cdr3_nt: TGTGCCAGCAGCCCGGAAACAGGGCAGCCCCAGCATTTT; cdr3_aa: CASSPETGQPQHF
clone_size: NA; v_call: TRBV21-1; d_call: NA; j_call: TRBJ1-6; cdr3_nt: TGTGCCAGCAGCCAACCCCCCCCGGACAGGGATGGATCACCCCTCCACTTT; cdr3_aa: CASSQPPPDRDGSPLHF
clone_size: NA; v_call: TRBV6-1; d_call: NA; j_call: TRBJ2-1; cdr3_nt: TGTGCCAGCACCCCGAGTGGCAGTGTGTATGAGCAGTTCTTC; cdr3_aa: CASTPSGSVYEQFF
clone_size: NA; v_call: TRBV19; d_call: NA; j_call: TRBJ1-1; cdr3_nt: TGTGCCAGTAGTCCTGGGGGGGGAGTCGGAGAGGTCTGGGGTTCGAACACTGAAGCTTTCTTT; cdr3_aa: CASSPGGGVGEVWGSNTEAFF
clone_size: NA; v_call: TRBV20-1; d_call: NA; j_call: TRBJ2-1; cdr3_nt: TGCAGTGCTAGAGAGGGTGTTGGGCAGTTCTTC; cdr3_aa: CSAREGVGQFF
clone_size: NA; v_call: TRBV9; d_call: NA; j_call: TRBJ2-3; cdr3_nt: TGTGCCAGCAGCGTAAAGCAGGGTCCCACAGATACGCAGTATTTT; cdr3_aa: CASSVKQGPTDTQYF
clone_size: NA; v_call: TRBV10-3; d_call: TRBD2; j_call: TRBJ2-7; cdr3_nt: TGTGCCACCCGACTAGCGGGGGGTAACGAGCAGTACTTC; cdr3_aa: CATRLAGGNEQYF
clone_size: NA; v_call: TRBV5-4; d_call: TRBD1; j_call: TRBJ1-2; cdr3_nt: TGTGCCAGCAGCAACCCAGGGGGTGCCTATGGCTACACCTTC; cdr3_aa: CASSNPGGAYGYTF
clone_size: few; v_call: TRBV2; d_call: NA; j_call: TRBJ1-1; cdr3_nt: TGTGCCAGCAGTTCCGGGACAATACCGGGAGCTTTCTTT; cdr3_aa: CASSSGTIPGAFF
clone_size: NA; v_call: TRBV28; d_call: TRBD1; j_call: TRBJ1-5; cdr3_nt: TGTGCCAGCAGGCAACAGGGGACCCGGGACCAGCCCCAGCATTTT; cdr3_aa: CASRQQGTRDQPQHF
clone_size: few; v_call: TRBV9; d_call: NA; j_call: TRBJ1-2; cdr3_nt: TGTGCCAGCAGCGCCGTGGGGGGACTTGGCTACACCTTC; cdr3_aa: CASSAVGGLGYTF
clone_size: NA; v_call: TRBV19; d_call: NA; j_call: TRBJ1-1; cdr3_nt: TGTGCCAGTAGTGTACCCCCAGGACACAAATCGAACACTGAAGCTTTCTTT; cdr3_aa: CASSVPPGHKSNTEAFF
clone_size: NA; v_call: TRBV29-1; d_call: NA; j_call: TRBJ2-5; cdr3_nt: TGCAGCGCCAGGACGGCCCAAGAGACCCAGTACTTC; cdr3_aa: CSARTAQETQYF